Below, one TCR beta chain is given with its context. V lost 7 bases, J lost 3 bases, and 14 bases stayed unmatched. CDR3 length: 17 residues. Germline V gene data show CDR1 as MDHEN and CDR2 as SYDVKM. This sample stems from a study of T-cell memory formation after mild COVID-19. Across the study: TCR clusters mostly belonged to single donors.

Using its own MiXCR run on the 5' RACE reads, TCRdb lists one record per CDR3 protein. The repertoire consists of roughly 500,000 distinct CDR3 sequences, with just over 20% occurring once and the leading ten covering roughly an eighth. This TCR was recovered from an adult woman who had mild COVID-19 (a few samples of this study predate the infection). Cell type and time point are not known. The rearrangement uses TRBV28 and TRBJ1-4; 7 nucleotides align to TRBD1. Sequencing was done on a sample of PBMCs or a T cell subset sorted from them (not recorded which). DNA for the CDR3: TGTGCCAGCAACTGGCCGACAGGGCCTCCCCCTAATGAAAAACTGTTTTTT. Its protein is CASNWPTGPPPNEKLFF. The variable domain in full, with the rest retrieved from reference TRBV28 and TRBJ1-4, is DVKVTQSSRYLVKRTGEKVFLECVQDMDHENMFWYRQDPGLGLRLIYFSYDVKMKEKGDIPEGYSVSREKKERFSLILESASTNQTSMYLCASNWPTGPPPNEKLFFGSGTQLSVL.